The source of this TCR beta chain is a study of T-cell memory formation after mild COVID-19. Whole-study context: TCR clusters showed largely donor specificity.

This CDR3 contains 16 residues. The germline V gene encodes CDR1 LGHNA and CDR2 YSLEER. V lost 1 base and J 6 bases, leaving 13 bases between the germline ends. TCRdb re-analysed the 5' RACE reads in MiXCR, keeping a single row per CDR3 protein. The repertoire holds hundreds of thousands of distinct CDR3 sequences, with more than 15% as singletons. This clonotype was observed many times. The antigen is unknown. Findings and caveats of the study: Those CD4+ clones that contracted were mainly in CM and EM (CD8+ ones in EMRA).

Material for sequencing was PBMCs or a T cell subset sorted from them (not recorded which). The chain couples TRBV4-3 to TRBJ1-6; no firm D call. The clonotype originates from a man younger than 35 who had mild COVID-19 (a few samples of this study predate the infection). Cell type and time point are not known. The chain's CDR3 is CASSQVRLVANSPLHF. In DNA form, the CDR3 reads TGCGCCAGCAGCCAAGTCCGGCTTGTGGCTAATTCACCCCTCCACTTT.